Listed below are T cell receptor beta chains from one sample, sequenced in a study of blood T cell repertoires in COVID-19. Some clones are missing from TCRdb's copy, which holds only in-frame ones; the method was immunoSEQ multiplex PCR. The data contain 100,000 to 150,000 clones, 88% of them seen just once; the ten biggest clones take up about 7.3%. Sequencing was performed on peripheral blood. The receptors originated from a man between 50 and 59 years old with acute or convalescent COVID-19. Each CDR3 is given with its conserved first and last residue. Fields, in order: J gene, V gene, D gene, clone size, CDR3 protein, CDR3 DNA. A D gene is named only where the DNA matches it firmly. Size is omitted from some rows. Given values are once, few, many or a class for expanded clones.

>TRBJ2-7|TRBV7-6|TRBD1|.
CASSPLSGQGPYEQYF
TGTGCCAGCAGCCCCTTATCGGGACAGGGACCCTACGAGCAGTACTTC
>TRBJ1-1|TRBV9|TRBD1|few
CASSPRSQQGKGNTEAFF
TGTGCCAGCAGCCCTCGATCCCAACAGGGGAAGGGGAACACTGAAGCTTTCTTT
>TRBJ2-2|TRBV6-6|TRBD2|.
CASSFTTSGNTGELFF
TGTGCCAGCAGTTTCACGACTAGCGGGAATACCGGGGAGCTGTTTTTT
>TRBJ2-7|TRBV4-1|TRBD1|.
CASSLAGTGGFDEQYF
TGCGCCAGCAGCCTAGCCGGGACAGGGGGTTTCGACGAGCAGTACTTC
>TRBJ1-2|TRBV18|TRBD1|.
CASSPPGQGHHGYTF
TGTGCCAGCTCACCACCGGGACAGGGTCACCATGGCTACACCTTC
>TRBJ1-2|TRBV18|TRBD1|.
CASSQGQGANHYGYTF
TGTGCCAGCTCACAGGGACAGGGGGCAAATCACTATGGCTACACCTTC
>TRBJ1-2|TRBV14|.|.
CASSQPGRSYGASF
TGTGCCAGCAGCCAACCAGGACGGTCCTATGGGGCCTCCTTC
>TRBJ1-2|TRBV6-5|.|.
CASYRVPYGYTF
TGTGCCAGCTACAGGGTCCCATATGGCTACACCTTC
>TRBJ1-6|TRBV9|.|.
CASSADNSPLHF
TGTGCCAGCAGCGCCGATAATTCACCCCTCCACTTT
>TRBJ1-3|TRBV7-8|.|.
CASSPPGNSGNTIYF
TGTGCCAGCAGCCCTCCGGGAAACTCTGGAAACACCATATATTTT
>TRBJ2-2|TRBV3-1/TRBV3-2|.|.
CASSQVQGRTGELFF
TGTGCCAGCAGCCAAGTCCAGGGAAGAACCGGGGAGCTGTTTTTT
>TRBJ1-3|TRBV2|TRBD1|.
CASTLMTGSGNTIYF
TGTGCCAGCACCCTAATGACAGGGAGTGGAAACACCATATATTTT
>TRBJ2-2|TRBV5-1|TRBD1|once
CASSSGQGAGELFF
TGCGCCAGCAGCTCAGGACAGGGGGCAGGGGAGCTGTTTTTT
>TRBJ2-3|TRBV19|TRBD2|.
CASSTHGGGTSKNPDTQYF
TGTGCCAGTAGTACCCACGGCGGCGGGACTAGTAAGAACCCAGATACGCAGTATTTT
>TRBJ2-2|TRBV6-6|TRBD2|.
CASRRLAGVANTGELFF
TGTGCCAGCAGGCGACTAGCGGGAGTTGCGAACACCGGGGAGCTGTTTTTT
>TRBJ2-7|TRBV7-9|TRBD2|.
CASSHIERLAGVSYEQYF
TGTGCCAGCAGCCATATAGAACGACTAGCGGGAGTATCCTACGAGCAGTACTTC
>TRBJ2-7|TRBV19|TRBD2|.
CASSIRGSKGSSYEQYF
TGTGCCAGTAGTATTCGCGGGAGTAAGGGAAGCTCCTACGAGCAGTACTTC
>TRBJ1-4|TRBV27|.|.
CASSLAGGTNEKLFF
TGTGCCAGCAGTTTAGCGGGGGGGACTAATGAAAAACTGTTTTTT
>TRBJ1-1|TRBV7-6|.|.
CALRGARLNTEAFF
TGTGCCCTCCGGGGGGCCCGCTTGAACACTGAAGCTTTCTTT
>TRBJ2-7|TRBV28|.|.
CATYGTPYEQYF
TGTGCCACCTACGGGACTCCCTACGAGCAGTACTTC
>TRBJ1-6|TRBV5-1|.|.
CASSLVLAGSSYNSPLHF
TGCGCCAGCAGCTTGGTTCTGGCGGGAAGCTCCTATAATTCACCCCTCCACTTT
>TRBJ1-6|TRBV6-5|.|.
CASNRQNNSPLHF
TGTGCCAGCAACAGACAGAACAATTCACCCCTCCACTTT
>TRBJ2-7|TRBV11-3|.|.
CASSLVVQGGSYEQYF
TGTGCCAGCAGCTTAGTGGTACAGGGGGGGTCCTACGAGCAGTACTTC
>TRBJ2-7|TRBV3-1/TRBV3-2|TRBD2|.
CASSQGLARTEQYF
TGTGCCAGCAGCCAAGGACTAGCCAGGACCGAGCAGTACTTC
>TRBJ1-2|TRBV30|.|.
CAWSLQSFRGYTF
TGTGCCTGGAGTCTACAGTCTTTTCGGGGCTACACCTTC
>TRBJ1-6|TRBV6-5|.|.
CASSSLSGRNSPLHF
TGTGCCAGCAGTTCCCTCAGTGGGAGAAATTCACCCCTCCACTTT
>TRBJ1-6|TRBV5-1|TRBD1|.
CASSTGTGGPNSPLHF
TGCGCCAGCAGCACCGGGACAGGGGGCCCCAATTCACCCCTCCACTTT
>TRBJ2-2|TRBV30|TRBD2|.
CAWSVGRTSGNAGELFF
TGTGCCTGGAGTGTAGGTCGGACTAGCGGCAATGCCGGGGAGCTGTTTTTT
>TRBJ2-5|TRBV6-5|.|.
CASSYGLEQRTQYF
TGTGCCAGCAGTTACGGGTTGGAGCAACGGACCCAGTACTTC
>TRBJ2-7|TRBV7-9|TRBD1|.
CASSSNGQAYEQYF
TGTGCCAGCAGCTCGAACGGACAGGCATACGAGCAGTACTTC